Detailed here is one T cell receptor (beta chain). The antigen remains undetermined. The PCR employed 60 Vbeta primers together with 13 Jbeta primers. Data came from immunoSEQ multiplex PCR; TCRdb stores just in-frame clones and leaves some out. The table lists approximately 220,000 clones, over 65% of them singletons. The CDR3 covers 18 residues. The germline V gene has CDR1 SGHAT and CDR2 FQDESV (reference sequence). J was trimmed by 4 bases and V by 4 bases; bases with no gene match: 15. The sample is drawn from a study of cytomegalovirus exposure and HLA in healthy donors. Study findings and constraints: Presence/absence analyses rested on an assumption that sequencing depth was roughly uniform across donors. A further, later analysis showed that HLA-associated TCR beta chains (compared with equally common others) were more clonally expanded.

The study sampled nominally healthy donors, though unrecorded immune exposures were likely. This clonotype was obtained from a man aged 35 to 55 in good health and CMV-seronegative. Sequencing was carried out using PBMCs. The rearrangement uses TRBV11-1 and TRBJ2-7, with 11 bases lining up with TRBD1. The CDR3 sequence: CASSSPAGTGGANYEQYF. In DNA form, the CDR3 reads TGTGCCAGCAGCTCCCCCGCTGGGACAGGGGGAGCAAATTACGAGCAGTACTTC.